This TCR beta chain was captured in a study of tumor-infiltrating lymphocytes in primary liver carcinoma. Germline DNA was also extracted, with blood RNA taken from unsorted whole blood. Chronic HBV infection was present, with no prior treatment. With regard to this clonotype: Its antigen is as yet unknown. Just one base apart from a much larger clone, this may be a read error.

A constant-region primer primed TCR beta cDNA synthesis from about 0.45 ug of total RNA. Employing slightly modified ARM-PCR, three nested multiplex PCR rounds were run, and these gave rise to the TCR beta libraries. TCRdb re-analysed the multiplex PCR reads in MiXCR, keeping a single row per CDR3 protein. This sample has about 300,000 distinct CDR3 sequences, with more than 55% found just once. The study, taken as a whole, reports: Tumor samples exhibited a significantly greater top-250-clone fraction than blood samples (p = 0.039). In tumor-adjacent and tumor-blood pairs, overlap was lower than in tumor region pairs. The samples were not sorted (they were bulk), so CD4+ and CD8+ repertoires were not compared.

This receptor was taken from a man in his forties with primary liver carcinoma and hepatitis B virus infection. Specimen: peripheral blood.

The CDR3 loop is CIVGGPGAGLTGELFF. The DNA for the CDR3 is TGCATCGTTGGCGGTCCCGGAGCGGGACTTACCGGGGAGCTGTTTTTT. The chain combines TRBV29-1 with TRBJ2-2; 7 bases map to TRBD2. CDR3 length: 16 amino acids. Per the germline V gene, CDR1 is SQVTM and CDR2 is ANQGSEA.